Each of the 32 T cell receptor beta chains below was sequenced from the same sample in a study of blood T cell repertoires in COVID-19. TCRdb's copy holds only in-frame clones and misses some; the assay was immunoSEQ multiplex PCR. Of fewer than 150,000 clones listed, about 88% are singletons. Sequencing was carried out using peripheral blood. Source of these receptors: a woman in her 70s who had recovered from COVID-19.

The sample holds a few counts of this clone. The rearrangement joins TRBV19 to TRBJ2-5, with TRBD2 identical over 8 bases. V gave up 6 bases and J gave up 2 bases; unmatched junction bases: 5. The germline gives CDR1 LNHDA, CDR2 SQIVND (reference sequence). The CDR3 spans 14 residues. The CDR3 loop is CASRVVAGQETQYF. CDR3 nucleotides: TGTGCCAGTAGAGTGGTAGCGGGGCAAGAGACCCAGTACTTC.

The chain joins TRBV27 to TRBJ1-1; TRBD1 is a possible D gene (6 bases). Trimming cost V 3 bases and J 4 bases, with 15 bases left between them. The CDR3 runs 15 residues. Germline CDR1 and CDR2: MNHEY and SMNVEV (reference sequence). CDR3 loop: CASSLKRGGGTEAFF. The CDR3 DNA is TGTGCCAGCAGTTTGAAAAGGGGGGGCGGCACTGAAGCTTTCTTT.

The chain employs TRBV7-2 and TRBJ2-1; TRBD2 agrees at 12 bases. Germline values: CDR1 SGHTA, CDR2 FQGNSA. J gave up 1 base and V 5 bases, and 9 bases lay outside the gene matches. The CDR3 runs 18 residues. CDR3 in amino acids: CASSVGASGRVSYNEQFF. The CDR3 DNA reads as TGTGCCAGCAGCGTAGGGGCTAGCGGGAGGGTGTCCTACAATGAGCAGTTCTTC.

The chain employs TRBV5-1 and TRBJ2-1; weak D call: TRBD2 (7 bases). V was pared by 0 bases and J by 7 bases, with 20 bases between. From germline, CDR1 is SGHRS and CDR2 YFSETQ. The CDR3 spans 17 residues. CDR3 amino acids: CASSLGKGGVSGNEQFF. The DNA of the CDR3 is TGCGCCAGCAGCTTGGGTAAAGGGGGGGTATCGGGGAATGAGCAGTTCTTC.

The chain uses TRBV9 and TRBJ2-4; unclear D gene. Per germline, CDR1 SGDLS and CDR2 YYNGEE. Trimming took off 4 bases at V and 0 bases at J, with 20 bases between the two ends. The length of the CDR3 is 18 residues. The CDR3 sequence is CASSPFPPNSLAKNIQYF. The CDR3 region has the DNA TGTGCCAGCAGCCCCTTCCCCCCGAACTCGTTAGCCAAAAACATTCAGTACTTC.

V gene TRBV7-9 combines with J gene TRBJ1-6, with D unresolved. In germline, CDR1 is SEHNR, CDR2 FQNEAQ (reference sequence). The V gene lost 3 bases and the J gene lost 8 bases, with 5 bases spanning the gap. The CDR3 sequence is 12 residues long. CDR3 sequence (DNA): TGTGCCAGCAGCTTCCCTCATTCACCCCTCCACTTT. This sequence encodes CASSFPHSPLHF.

CDR3 sequence reads: CASSSWGGTGDSNQPQHF. DNA of the CDR3: TGTGCCAGCAGTTCCTGGGGAGGGACGGGAGATAGCAATCAGCCCCAGCATTTT. The V and J genes are TRBV28 and TRBJ1-5; D is possibly TRBD1 (5 bases). Trimming removed 4 bases from V and 0 bases from J, with 19 bases in between. CDR1 is MDHEN, CDR2 SYDVKM, per germline. CDR3 length equals 18 residues.

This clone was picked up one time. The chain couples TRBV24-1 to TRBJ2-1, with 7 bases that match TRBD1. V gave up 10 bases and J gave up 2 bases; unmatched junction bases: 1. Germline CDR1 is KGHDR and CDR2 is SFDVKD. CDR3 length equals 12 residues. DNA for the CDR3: TGTGCCACTGGGACAGCCTACAATGAGCAGTTCTTC. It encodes CATGTAYNEQFF.

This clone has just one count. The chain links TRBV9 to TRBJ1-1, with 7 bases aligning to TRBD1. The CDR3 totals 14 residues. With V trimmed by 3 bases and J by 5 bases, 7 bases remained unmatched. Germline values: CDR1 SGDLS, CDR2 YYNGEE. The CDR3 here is CASSARDRRTEAFF. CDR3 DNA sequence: TGTGCCAGCAGCGCGAGGGACAGACGAACTGAAGCTTTCTTT.

The chain's CDR3 is CASSPGLPKDQETQYF. The CDR3 DNA reads TGTGCCAGCAGCCCGGGACTCCCCAAGGATCAAGAGACCCAGTACTTC. This rearrangement joins TRBV7-9 to TRBJ2-5, with D possibly being TRBD2 (6 bases). The CDR3 spans 16 residues. CDR1 SEHNR and CDR2 FQNEAQ come from the germline V gene (reference sequence). Between the trimmed V and J ends, which lost 5 bases and 2 bases, there was a span of 18 bases.

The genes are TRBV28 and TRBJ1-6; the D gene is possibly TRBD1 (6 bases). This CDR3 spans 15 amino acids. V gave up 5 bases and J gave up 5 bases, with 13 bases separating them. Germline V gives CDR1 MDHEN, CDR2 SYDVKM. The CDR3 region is CASSLPGHHNSPLHF. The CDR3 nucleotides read TGTGCCAGCAGTCTCCCGGGACACCATAATTCACCCCTCCACTTT.

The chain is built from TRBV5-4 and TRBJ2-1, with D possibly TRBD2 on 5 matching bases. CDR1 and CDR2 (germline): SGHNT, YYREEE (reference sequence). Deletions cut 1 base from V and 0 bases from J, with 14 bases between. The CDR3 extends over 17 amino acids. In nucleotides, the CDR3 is TGTGCCAGCAGCTTGAGCGGAGTCCGGGGCTCCTACAATGAGCAGTTCTTC. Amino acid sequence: CASSLSGVRGSYNEQFF.

The CDR3 DNA is TGTGCCAGCAGCGAGGGGGCAGATCCCAACGAGCAGTACTTC. Amino acid sequence: CASSEGADPNEQYF. The chain is built from TRBV7-3 and TRBJ2-7, with 7 bases aligning to TRBD1. Germline V CDR1 and CDR2: SGHTA, FQGTGA. This CDR3 is built from 14 residues. The V and J ends lost 5 bases and 5 bases, in that order; junction bases with no gene match: 9.

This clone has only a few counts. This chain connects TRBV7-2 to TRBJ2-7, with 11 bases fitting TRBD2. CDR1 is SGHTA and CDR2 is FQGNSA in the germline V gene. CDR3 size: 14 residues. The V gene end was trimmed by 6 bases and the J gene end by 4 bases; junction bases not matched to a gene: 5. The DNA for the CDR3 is TGTGCCAGCAGGCCTACTAGCGGGGGATACGAGCAGTACTTC. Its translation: CASRPTSGGYEQYF.

DNA of the CDR3: TGTGCCAGCAGCTTGGGAGGGTCTAATGAAAAACTGTTTTTT. Its translation: CASSLGGSNEKLFF. V is TRBV7-2 and J is TRBJ1-4; D unresolved. The CDR3 has 14 residues. Germline-derived CDR1 and CDR2 are SGHTA and FQGNSA. V lost 3 bases and J 3 bases, leaving 8 bases between the germline ends.

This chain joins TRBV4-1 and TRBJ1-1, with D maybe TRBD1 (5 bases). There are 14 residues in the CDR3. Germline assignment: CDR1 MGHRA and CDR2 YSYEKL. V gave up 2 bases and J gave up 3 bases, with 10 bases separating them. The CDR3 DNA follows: TGCGCCAGCAGCCAACCGGGAGGGGACACTGAAGCTTTCTTT. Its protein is CASSQPGGDTEAFF.

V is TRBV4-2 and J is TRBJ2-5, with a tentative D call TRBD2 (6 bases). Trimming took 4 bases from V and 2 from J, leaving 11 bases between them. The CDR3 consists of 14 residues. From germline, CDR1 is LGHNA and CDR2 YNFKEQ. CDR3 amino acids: CASSRTRGQETQYF. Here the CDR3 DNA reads TGTGCCAGCAGCCGCACGCGGGGACAAGAGACCCAGTACTTC.

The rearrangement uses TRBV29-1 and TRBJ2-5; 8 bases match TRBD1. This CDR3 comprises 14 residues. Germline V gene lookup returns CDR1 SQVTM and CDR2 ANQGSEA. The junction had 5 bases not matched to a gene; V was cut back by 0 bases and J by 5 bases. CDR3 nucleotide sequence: TGCAGCGTTGAAGAACGCAGGGGGCGGGAGACCCAGTACTTC. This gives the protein CSVEERRGRETQYF. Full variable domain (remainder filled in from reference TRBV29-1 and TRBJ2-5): SAVISQKPSRDICQRGTSLTIQCQVDSQVTMMFWYRQQPGQSLTLIATANQGSEATYESGFVIDKFPISRPNLTFSTLTVSNMSPEDSSIYLCSVEERRGRETQYFGPGTRLLVL.

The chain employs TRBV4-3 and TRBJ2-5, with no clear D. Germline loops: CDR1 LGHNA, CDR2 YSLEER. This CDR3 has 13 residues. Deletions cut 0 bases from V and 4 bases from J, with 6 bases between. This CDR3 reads CASSQDWRETQYF. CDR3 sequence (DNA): TGCGCCAGCAGCCAAGATTGGAGAGAGACCCAGTACTTC.

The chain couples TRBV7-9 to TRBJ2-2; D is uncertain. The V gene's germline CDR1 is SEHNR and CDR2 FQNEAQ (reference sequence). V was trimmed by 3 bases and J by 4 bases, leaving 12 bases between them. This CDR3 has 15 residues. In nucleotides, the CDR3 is TGTGCCAGCAGCTTTTTACGGGTTGGCACCGGGGAGCTGTTTTTT. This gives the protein CASSFLRVGTGELFF. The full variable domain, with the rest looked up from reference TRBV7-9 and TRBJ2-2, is DTGVSQNPRHKITKRGQNVTFRCDPISEHNRLYWYRQTLGQGPEFLTYFQNEAQLEKSRLLSDRFSAERPKGSFSTLEIQRTEQGDSAMYLCASSFLRVGTGELFFGEGSRLTVL.

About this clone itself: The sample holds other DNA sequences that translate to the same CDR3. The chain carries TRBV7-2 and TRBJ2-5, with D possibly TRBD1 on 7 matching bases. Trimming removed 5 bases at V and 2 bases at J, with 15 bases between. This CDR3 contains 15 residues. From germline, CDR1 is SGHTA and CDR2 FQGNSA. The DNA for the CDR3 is TGTGCCAGCAGCCCGGGGGACAGCTTACAAGAGACCCAGTACTTC. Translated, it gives CASSPGDSLQETQYF.

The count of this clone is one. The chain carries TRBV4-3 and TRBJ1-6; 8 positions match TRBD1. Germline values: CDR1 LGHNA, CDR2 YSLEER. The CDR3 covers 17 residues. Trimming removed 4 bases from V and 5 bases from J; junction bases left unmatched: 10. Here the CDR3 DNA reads TGCGCCAGCAGCCTGGACCATAGACAGGGGAATAATTCACCCCTCCACTTT. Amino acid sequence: CASSLDHRQGNNSPLHF.

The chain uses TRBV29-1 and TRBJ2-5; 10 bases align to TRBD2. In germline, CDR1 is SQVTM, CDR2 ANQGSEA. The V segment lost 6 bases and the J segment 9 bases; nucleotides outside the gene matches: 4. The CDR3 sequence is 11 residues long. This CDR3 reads CSVVGLAAQYF. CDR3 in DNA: TGCAGCGTGGTAGGACTAGCGGCCCAGTACTTC.

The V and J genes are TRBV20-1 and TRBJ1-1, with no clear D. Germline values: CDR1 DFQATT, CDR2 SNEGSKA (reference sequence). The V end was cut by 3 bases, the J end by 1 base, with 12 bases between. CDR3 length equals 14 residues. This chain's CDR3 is CSASLVGRNTEAFF. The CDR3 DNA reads TGCAGTGCTAGTTTAGTAGGGAGGAACACTGAAGCTTTCTTT.

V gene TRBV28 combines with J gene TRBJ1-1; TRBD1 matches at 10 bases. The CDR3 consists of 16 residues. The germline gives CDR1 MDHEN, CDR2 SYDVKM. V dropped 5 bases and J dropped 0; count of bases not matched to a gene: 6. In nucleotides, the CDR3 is TGTGCCAGCAGTACTCGACAGGGGGCAGTGAACACTGAAGCTTTCTTT. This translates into CASSTRQGAVNTEAFF.

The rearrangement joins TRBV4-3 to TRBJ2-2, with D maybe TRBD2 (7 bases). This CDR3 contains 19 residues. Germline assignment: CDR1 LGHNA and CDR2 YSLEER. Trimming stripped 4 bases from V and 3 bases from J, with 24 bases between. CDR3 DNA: TGCGCCAGCAGCCCGCCCATGGAGGGGGGGCACAGACACACCGGGGAGCTGTTTTTT. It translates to CASSPPMEGGHRHTGELFF.

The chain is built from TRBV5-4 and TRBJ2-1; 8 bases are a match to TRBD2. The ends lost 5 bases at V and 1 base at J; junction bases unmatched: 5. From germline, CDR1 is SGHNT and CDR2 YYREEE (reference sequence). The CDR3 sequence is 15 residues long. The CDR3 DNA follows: TGTGCCAGCAGTTCCGGGACTAGTTCCTACAATGAGCAGTTCTTC. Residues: CASSSGTSSYNEQFF. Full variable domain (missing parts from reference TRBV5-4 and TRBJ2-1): ETGVTQSPTHLIKTRGQQVTLRCSSQSGHNTVSWYQQALGQGPQFIFQYYREEENGRGNFPPRFSGLQFPNYSSELNVNALELDDSALYLCASSSGTSSYNEQFFGPGTRLTVL.

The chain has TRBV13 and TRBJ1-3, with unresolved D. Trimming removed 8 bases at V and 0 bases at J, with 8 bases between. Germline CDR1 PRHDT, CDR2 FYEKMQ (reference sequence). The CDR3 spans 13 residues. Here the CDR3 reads CASGVFSGNTIYF. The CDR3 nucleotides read TGTGCCAGCGGAGTCTTCTCTGGAAACACCATATATTTT.

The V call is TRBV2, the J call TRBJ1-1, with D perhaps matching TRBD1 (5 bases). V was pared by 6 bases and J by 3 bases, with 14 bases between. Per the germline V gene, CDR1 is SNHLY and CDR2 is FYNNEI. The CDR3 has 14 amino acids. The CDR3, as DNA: TGTGCCAGCAGGGAGGGGACCTTTTACACTGAAGCTTTCTTT. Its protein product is CASREGTFYTEAFF. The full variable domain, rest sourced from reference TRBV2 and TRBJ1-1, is EPEVTQTPSHQVTQMGQEVILRCVPISNHLYFYWYRQILGQKVEFLVSFYNNEISEKSEIFDDQFSVERPDGSNFTLKIRSTKLEDSAMYFCASREGTFYTEAFFGQGTRLTVV.

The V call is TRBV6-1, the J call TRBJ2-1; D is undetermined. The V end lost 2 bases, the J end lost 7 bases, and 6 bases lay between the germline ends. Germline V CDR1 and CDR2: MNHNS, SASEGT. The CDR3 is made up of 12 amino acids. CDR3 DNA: TGTGCCAGCAGTGAACTGAGTAATGAGCAGTTCTTC. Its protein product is CASSELSNEQFF.

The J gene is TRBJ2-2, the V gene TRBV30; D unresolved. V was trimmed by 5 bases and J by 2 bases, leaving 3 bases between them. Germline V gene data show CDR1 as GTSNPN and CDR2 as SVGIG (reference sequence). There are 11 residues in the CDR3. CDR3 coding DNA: TGTGCCTGGGCAAACACCGGGGAGCTGTTTTTT. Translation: CAWANTGELFF.

CDR3 residues: CASTRGGREQFF. CDR3 in DNA: TGTGCCAGCACCCGGGGGGGCCGTGAGCAGTTCTTC. This chain uses TRBV6-5 with TRBJ2-1; the match to TRBD2 covers 8 bases. CDR3 size: 12 residues. Trimming took 7 bases from V and 9 from J; bases not matched to a gene: 5. Germline-derived CDR1 and CDR2 are MNHEY and SVGAGI.